What follows are 16 T cell receptor beta chains derived from one specimen sequenced in a study of PD-1 blockade in classical Hodgkin lymphoma. The time point: cycle 4 day 1 (C4D1), after five to seven weeks of nivolumab. In every patient, relapse followed autologous stem cell transplantation, while exposure to brentuximab vedotin differed. Some clones are missing from TCRdb's copy, which holds only in-frame ones; the method was immunoSEQ multiplex PCR. The data show almost 95,000 clones, 83% seen once. Here the sequenced sample was peripheral blood mononuclear cells (PBMCs), taken before the fourth cycle of nivolumab. The origin of the receptors is a human donor with classical Hodgkin lymphoma.

The DNA for the CDR3 is TGTGCCAGCAGCCAAGATTTCCAGCGGGAGGGGGCAGATACGCAGTATTTT. It yields the protein CASSQDFQREGADTQYF. The V call is TRBV4-2, the J call TRBJ2-3; 10 positions match TRBD2. V shed 0 bases and J 4 bases; nucleotides not matched to a gene: 7. The CDR3 is 17 amino acids. CDR1 LGHNA and CDR2 YNFKEQ come from the germline V gene.

This clone showed up just once. V is TRBV6-4 and J is TRBJ1-2; TRBD1 aligns across 9 bases. The CDR3 is made up of 15 amino acids. Germline trimming cut 6 bases from V and 6 bases from J; bases unmatched to any gene: 11. The germline CDR1 and CDR2 sequences are MRHNA and SNTAGT. The CDR3 sequence: CASSVGQGPYDGYTF. The CDR3 bases are TGTGCCAGCAGCGTCGGACAGGGGCCATATGATGGCTACACCTTC.

The rearrangement links TRBV18 to TRBJ2-3; TRBD1 matches at 10 bases. Germline-derived CDR1 and CDR2 are KGHSH and LQKENI. With 4 bases clipped from V and 2 bases from J, the junction kept 3 bases outside the gene matches. CDR3 size: 15 residues. CDR3 in amino acids: CASSLGQGVTDTQYF. CDR3 nucleotides: TGTGCCAGCTCACTAGGACAGGGGGTCACAGATACGCAGTATTTT.

The chain is built from TRBV6-1 and TRBJ2-3; 9 nucleotides agree with TRBD1. CDR3 length: 16 amino acids. Germline trimming cut 2 bases from V and 0 bases from J; bases unmatched to any gene: 3. The germline gives CDR1 MNHNS, CDR2 SASEGT. The CDR3 nucleotides read TGTGCCAGCAGTGAATGGGACAGGGCTAGCACAGATACGCAGTATTTT. Protein product: CASSEWDRASTDTQYF.

The chain is built from TRBV5-1 and TRBJ2-3, with D perhaps TRBD1 or TRBD2 (5 bases each). CDR1 and CDR2 (germline): SGHRS, YFSETQ. This CDR3 is 14 amino acids long. V was shortened by 0 bases and J by 0 bases, with 5 bases between the two germline ends. The CDR3 spells CASSLGDSTDTQYF. The CDR3 DNA follows: TGCGCCAGCAGCTTGGGGGACAGCACAGATACGCAGTATTTT.

With respect to this clone: Germline and junction disagree at one end, which may indicate a read error. V usage is TRBV4-3 and J usage is TRBJ2-3; weak D call: TRBD1 (5 bases). CDR3 size: 15 residues. Germline V gene data show CDR1 as LGHNA and CDR2 as YSLEER. The DNA of the CDR3 is TGCGCCAGCAGCCAGGCCGGTTGGGGCACGGATACGCAGTATTTT. The encoded protein is CASSQAGWGTDTQYF.

The chain recombines TRBV10-3 with TRBJ1-5, with TRBD1 matching over 11 bases. CDR1 is ENHRY, CDR2 SYGVKD, per germline. The CDR3 is made up of 14 amino acids. Unmatched junction bases numbered 8, after V lost 10 bases and J lost 6 bases. CDR3 coding DNA: TGTGCCAGCCTCGGACAGGGGGCTTTTCAGCCCCAGCATTTT. Translating it yields CASLGQGAFQPQHF.

V usage is TRBV9 and J usage is TRBJ2-2, with TRBD2 matching 9 bases. CDR1 SGDLS and CDR2 YYNGEE come from the germline V gene. The CDR3 totals 19 residues. Germline trimming cut 4 bases from V and 2 bases from J; bases unmatched to any gene: 15. The CDR3: CASSTRLGSGSLNTGELFF. The CDR3 DNA reads TGTGCCAGCAGCACCCGACTGGGTAGCGGGAGTCTTAACACCGGGGAGCTGTTTTTT.

V gene TRBV5-6 combines with J gene TRBJ2-2; TRBD2 matches 12 bases. This CDR3 region has 15 residues. V shed 0 bases and J 6 bases; nucleotides not matched to a gene: 0. Germline V gene sequence: CDR1 SGHDT, CDR2 YYEEEE. The CDR3, as DNA: TGTGCCAGCAGCTTGGGACTAGCGGGAGCCGGGGAGCTGTTTTTT. Its protein is CASSLGLAGAGELFF.

A single count supports this clone. The chain links TRBV5-1 to TRBJ2-1; no definite D call. The germline CDR1 and CDR2 sequences are SGHRS and YFSETQ. The CDR3 spans 15 residues. V lost 0 bases to trimming and J lost 2 bases, with 9 bases between them. CDR3 in amino acids: CASSLEGNTYNEQFF. The CDR3 DNA is TGCGCCAGCAGCTTGGAGGGAAATACCTACAATGAGCAGTTCTTC.

V gene TRBV18 combines with J gene TRBJ2-1; the match to TRBD2 covers 8 bases. CDR3 size: 16 residues. J gave up 0 bases and V 6 bases, and 7 bases lay outside the gene matches. Looked up from germline, CDR1 is KGHSH and CDR2 is LQKENI. In nucleotides, the CDR3 is TGTGCCAGCTCCAGCGGGAGTTCCCTCTCCTACAATGAGCAGTTCTTC. It is translated as CASSSGSSLSYNEQFF.

A single count supports this clone. V usage is TRBV5-1 and J usage is TRBJ2-2; 10 positions agree with TRBD1. CDR3 length equals 15 residues. J lost 4 bases, V lost 8 bases, and 8 bases had no gene match. Germline CDR1 reads SGHRS; CDR2 reads YFSETQ. CDR3 bases: TGCGCCAGTAGGCCGGGACAGGGGATCACCGGGGAGCTGTTTTTT. Residues: CASRPGQGITGELFF.

This clone was seen a handful of times. The chain recombines TRBV5-4 with TRBJ1-2, with D perhaps matching TRBD1 (6 bases). V shed 3 bases and J shed 0 bases, with 9 bases lying between them. Germline V gene lookup returns CDR1 SGHNT and CDR2 YYREEE (reference sequence). The CDR3 spans 14 residues. CDR3 nucleotides: TGTGCCAGCAGCTCCAAGGGGGCTAACTATGGCTACACCTTC. This translates into CASSSKGANYGYTF.

The chain has TRBV7-9 and TRBJ1-1; D unclear. Germline CDR1 SEHNR, CDR2 FQNEAQ (reference sequence). The CDR3 extends over 15 amino acids. The V and J ends lost 1 base and 0 bases respectively, with 9 bases between them. DNA of the CDR3: TGTGCCAGCAGCTTAGATGGCCTCATGAACACTGAAGCTTTCTTT. This encodes CASSLDGLMNTEAFF.

By proportion, this clone is medium-sized. This chain joins TRBV19 and TRBJ1-2, with TRBD1 as a possible D gene (5 bases). Germline V gene data show CDR1 as LNHDA and CDR2 as SQIVND (reference sequence). CDR3 length: 14 residues. V was clipped by 3 bases and J by 4 bases, with 12 bases between them. This chain's CDR3 is CASSMGPISYGYTF. The CDR3 DNA reads as TGTGCCAGTAGTATGGGACCGATAAGCTATGGCTACACCTTC.

This clone was counted once. The rearrangement links TRBV5-1 to TRBJ1-5; TRBD1 might be the D (6 bases). The CDR3 is made up of 14 amino acids. Germline CDR1 SGHRS, CDR2 YFSETQ. V lost 0 bases and J 2 bases, leaving 6 bases between the germline ends. CDR3 residues: CASSLEGGNQPQHF. The CDR3 region has the DNA TGCGCCAGCAGCTTGGAGGGGGGCAATCAGCCCCAGCATTTT.